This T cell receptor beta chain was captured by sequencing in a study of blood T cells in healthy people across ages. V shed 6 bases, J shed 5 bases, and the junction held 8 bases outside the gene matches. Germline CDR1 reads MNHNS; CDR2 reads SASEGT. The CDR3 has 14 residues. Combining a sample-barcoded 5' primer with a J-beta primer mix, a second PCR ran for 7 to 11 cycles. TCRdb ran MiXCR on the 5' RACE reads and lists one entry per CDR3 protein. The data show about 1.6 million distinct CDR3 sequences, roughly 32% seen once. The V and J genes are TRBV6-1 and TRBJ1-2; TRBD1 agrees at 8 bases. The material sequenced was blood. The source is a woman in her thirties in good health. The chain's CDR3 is CASRGWTGSYGYTF. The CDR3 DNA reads TGTGCCAGCAGGGGGTGGACAGGGTCATATGGCTACACCTTC.